This entry lists 19 T cell receptor beta chains sequenced from one sample in a study of T cell responses to AZD1222 COVID-19 vaccine. Assay: immunoSEQ multiplex PCR; the TCRdb copy retains only in-frame clones and omits some. The sample carries around 120,000 clones, about 85% recorded once. Sequencing was performed on peripheral blood, taken on day 0 of AZD1222 vaccination. Receptors originate from an adult in good health.

This sequence joins TRBV4-2 and TRBJ2-3; tentatively, D is TRBD1 (6 bases). CDR3 length: 14 amino acids. V lost 1 base, J lost 5 bases, and 10 bases lay in between. Per the germline V gene, CDR1 is LGHNA and CDR2 is YNFKEQ. CDR3 protein: CASSQGAGEDTQYF. The CDR3, as DNA: TGTGCCAGCAGCCAAGGGGCAGGGGAAGATACGCAGTATTTT.

The chain's CDR3 is CAISESASGGLAEQYF. CDR3 coding DNA: TGTGCCATCAGTGAGTCGGCTAGCGGGGGCCTCGCGGAGCAGTACTTC. This sequence joins TRBV10-3 and TRBJ2-7; 10 positions match TRBD2. This CDR3 has 16 residues. With 0 bases clipped from V and 7 bases from J, the junction kept 9 bases outside the gene matches. Germline V CDR1 and CDR2: ENHRY, SYGVKD.

CDR3 nucleotide sequence: TGTGCCAGCAGTTTAAACAGGAATTCACCCCTCCACTTT. Translation: CASSLNRNSPLHF. The chain has TRBV28 and TRBJ1-6; D perhaps matches TRBD1 (5 bases). CDR1 and CDR2 from the germline V gene are MDHEN and SYDVKM. There are 13 residues in the CDR3. Trimming pared 2 bases from V and 7 bases from J, leaving 6 bases between. The whole variable domain, filled in from reference TRBV28 and TRBJ1-6, reads DVKVTQSSRYLVKRTGEKVFLECVQDMDHENMFWYRQDPGLGLRLIYFSYDVKMKEKGDIPEGYSVSREKKERFSLILESASTNQTSMYLCASSLNRNSPLHFGNGTRLTVT.

This clone has a single count. The genes are TRBV12-3 or TRBV12-4 and TRBJ2-7, with D possibly matching TRBD2 (6 bases). There are 13 residues in the CDR3. Trimming stripped 7 bases from V and 3 bases from J, with 13 bases between. CDR3 sequence reads: CASTPSGVYEQYF. The CDR3 coding sequence is TGTGCCAGCACCCCGTCGGGGGTCTACGAGCAGTACTTC.

The rearrangement uses TRBV5-6 and TRBJ2-2; D perhaps matches TRBD2 (7 bases). This CDR3 spans 15 amino acids. Trimming pared 4 bases from V and 7 bases from J, leaving 17 bases between. Germline CDR1 and CDR2: SGHDT and YYEEEE. Written as DNA, the CDR3 is TGTGCCAGCAGCGAAGGACAGACGGGGGGCGGGGAGCTGTTTTTT. Protein product: CASSEGQTGGGELFF.

The chain has TRBV5-8 and TRBJ1-2; TRBD1 matches 7 bases. V shed 4 bases and J 4 bases; nucleotides not matched to a gene: 4. Germline CDR1 reads SGHTS; CDR2 reads YDEGEE. This CDR3 has 13 residues. The DNA of the CDR3 is TGTGCCAGCAGCGAGGGGACAGCCTATGGCTACACCTTC. Amino acid sequence: CASSEGTAYGYTF.

The gene calls are TRBV28 and TRBJ2-7, with D possibly TRBD2 on 5 matching bases. CDR3 size: 12 residues. Germline V gene sequence: CDR1 MDHEN, CDR2 SYDVKM. V lost 2 bases and J lost 3, with 5 bases in between. CDR3 amino acids: CASSLEGYEQYF. The CDR3 coding sequence is TGTGCCAGCAGTTTAGAGGGCTACGAGCAGTACTTC.

V gene TRBV7-9 combines with J gene TRBJ1-2; D possibly corresponds to TRBD1 (5 bases). Between the trimmed V and J ends, which lost 5 bases and 2 bases, there was a span of 15 bases. The germline gives CDR1 SEHNR, CDR2 FQNEAQ (reference sequence). The CDR3 length is 15 residues. The CDR3 nucleotides read TGTGCCAGCAGCCCATGGGACGGATTCAACTATGGCTACACCTTC. Translating gives CASSPWDGFNYGYTF.

Only one count was recorded for this clone. V gene TRBV4-2 combines with J gene TRBJ1-1, with unresolved D. The V and J ends lost 0 bases and 6 bases respectively, with 14 bases between them. This CDR3 spans 15 amino acids. Germline CDR1 LGHNA, CDR2 YNFKEQ. The CDR3 nucleotides are TGTGCCAGCAGCCAAGATTACGGGGTAGGCGCTGAAGCTTTCTTT. Translation gives CASSQDYGVGAEAFF.

The chain combines TRBV28 with TRBJ1-1; D uncertain. Per germline, CDR1 MDHEN and CDR2 SYDVKM. This CDR3 comprises 14 residues. Trimming took off 5 bases at V and 1 base at J, with 11 bases between the two ends. The CDR3 sequence: CASSPQYSNTEAFF. The CDR3, as DNA: TGTGCCAGCAGTCCACAGTATTCGAACACTGAAGCTTTCTTT.

V is TRBV19 and J is TRBJ2-3, with 7 bases that match TRBD2. This CDR3 is 19 amino acids long. V dropped 9 bases and J dropped 0; count of bases not matched to a gene: 21. The germline gives CDR1 LNHDA, CDR2 SQIVND (reference sequence). The CDR3 loop reads CASRPGPRGRENSTDTQYF. In DNA form, the CDR3 reads TGTGCCAGCAGACCAGGGCCGCGGGGGAGGGAAAATAGCACAGATACGCAGTATTTT.

This chain joins TRBV5-6 and TRBJ1-1; D uncertain. The CDR3 consists of 15 residues. V shed 5 bases and J shed 6 bases, with 20 bases lying between them. From germline, CDR1 is SGHDT and CDR2 YYEEEE. The CDR3 loop reads CASRGIGSGLAEAFF. The CDR3 DNA reads as TGTGCCAGCAGGGGGATTGGGTCTGGGTTGGCTGAAGCTTTCTTT.

This chain links TRBV12-3 or TRBV12-4 with TRBJ1-2; tentative D call: TRBD1 (5 bases). CDR3 length: 13 amino acids. With 7 bases removed from V and 6 bases from J, the gap between germline ends came to 15 bases. CDR3 sequence reads: CASTPRGSNGYTF. CDR3 sequence (DNA): TGTGCCAGCACCCCTCGGGGGAGCAATGGCTACACCTTC.

The rearrangement uses TRBV7-8 and TRBJ1-5; D perhaps matches TRBD1 (6 bases). Germline CDR1 SGHVS, CDR2 FQNEAQ. This CDR3 region has 15 residues. V lost 4 bases to trimming and J lost 7 bases, with 17 bases between them. CDR3 in amino acids: CASSSVLGGRQPQHF. For the CDR3, the DNA is TGTGCCAGCAGCTCCGTGTTGGGGGGGCGGCAGCCCCAGCATTTT.

The rearrangement links TRBV30 to TRBJ1-6, with D possibly matching TRBD1 (6 bases). The CDR3 totals 15 residues. V gave up 4 bases and J gave up 9 bases, with 19 bases separating them. Germline V CDR1 and CDR2: GTSNPN, SVGIG (reference sequence). The CDR3 spells CAWNISPNRASPLHF. The CDR3 nucleotides are TGTGCCTGGAATATTTCCCCTAACAGGGCTTCACCCCTCCACTTT.

The rearrangement uses TRBV5-4 and TRBJ1-3; D possibly corresponds to TRBD1 (6 bases). This CDR3 comprises 14 residues. V shed 2 bases and J shed 2 bases, with 8 bases lying between them. The germline V gene has CDR1 SGHNT and CDR2 YYREEE (reference sequence). The CDR3 DNA sequence: TGTGCCAGCAGCTTCCCAGGGGCTGGAAACACCATATATTTT. Its translation is CASSFPGAGNTIYF.

This chain links TRBV4-1 with TRBJ1-4; D not certain. CDR3 length: 12 amino acids. Germline-derived CDR1 and CDR2 are MGHRA and YSYEKL. The V gene lost 1 base and the J gene lost 8 bases, with 5 bases spanning the gap. The CDR3 loop is CASSQVQEKLFF. The CDR3 bases are TGCGCCAGCAGCCAAGTTCAGGAAAAACTGTTTTTT.

This clone appeared a single time. This chain connects TRBV19 to TRBJ2-7; D gene unclear. V dropped 7 bases and J dropped 3 bases, with 13 bases sitting between them. Germline loops: CDR1 LNHDA, CDR2 SQIVND (reference sequence). The CDR3 has 13 residues. CDR3 sequence reads: CASNHGPGYEQYF. CDR3 sequence (DNA): TGTGCCAGTAACCACGGACCGGGCTACGAGCAGTACTTC. The complete variable domain, with remaining parts taken from reference TRBV19 and TRBJ2-7, reads DGGITQSPKYLFRKEGQNVTLSCEQNLNHDAMYWYRQDPGQGLRLIYYSQIVNDFQKGDIAEGYSVSREKKESFPLTVTSAQKNPTAFYLCASNHGPGYEQYFGPGTRLTVT.

This chain connects TRBV28 to TRBJ1-2; D may be TRBD1 (5 bases). This CDR3 region has 13 residues. The germline V and J ends were trimmed by 3 bases and 8 bases, with 13 bases remaining between them. Germline CDR1 and CDR2: MDHEN and SYDVKM. CDR3 nucleotides: TGTGCCAGCAGTTTTAGAGGGGCAGGGGGCTACACCTTC. It codes for CASSFRGAGGYTF.